This T cell receptor beta chain was found in a study of blood T cell repertoires in COVID-19. Across the study: The United States, Italy and Spain were the sources of the acute and convalescent COVID-19 samples. T cells, B-cell-depleted T cells, or PBMCs supplied cDNA or gDNA.

As processed by the authors: Reference gene primer amplification in the assay estimated nucleated cell counts. The method was immunoSEQ multiplex PCR; TCRdb's version includes in-frame clones alone and lacks a portion of them. That table furnishes V, J and clone size, whereas the DNA furnished D and trimming. The sample shows over 450,000 clones, around nine tenths of them seen only once. Seattle patient enrollment occurred during active infection, with longitudinal follow-up thereafter. Germline CDR1 and CDR2: MGHDK and SYGVNS. Trimming removed 1 base at V and 0 bases at J, with 16 bases between. The CDR3 runs to 17 residues.

V and J are TRBV25-1 and TRBJ2-7, with D unresolved. Sequencing used peripheral blood. The origin of this receptor is a woman between 50 and 59 years old with COVID-19, enrolled during active disease. CDR3 residues: CASSESMTLNSSYEQYF. The CDR3 bases are TGTGCCAGCAGTGAATCAATGACACTCAACAGCTCCTACGAGCAGTACTTC.